This entry is about one TCR beta chain. Its antigen is unknown. Treatment here: 15 to 20 received Ad26.COV2.S at low or high dose, single or two shots; a few received placebo; per-sample allocation not given. Sampling occurred on day 63 after the first vaccine or placebo injection. The data stem from a study of Ad26.COV2.S vaccination and SARS-CoV-2 variants. Study results and caveats: Across vaccine and placebo recipients, the breadth of non-spike TCRs was similar.

TCRdb's copy holds only in-frame clones and misses some; the assay was immunoSEQ multiplex PCR. The sample shows just under 250,000 clones, over 75% of them seen only once. The CDR3 is 16 residues long. Germline V gives CDR1 SGHTA, CDR2 FQGNSA. V was clipped by 5 bases and J by 7 bases; unmatched bases: 10. The chain joins TRBV7-2 to TRBJ1-6, with 8 bases that match TRBD1. The sample here was peripheral blood, taken in a trial of Ad26.COV2.S vaccine versus placebo. The sequence derives from a person between 18 and 60 years old who received the Ad26.COV2.S COVID-19 vaccine or a placebo. Here the CDR3 DNA reads TGTGCCAGCAGCCCGATCGGACAGGGTGTGAATTCACCCCTCCACTTT. It specifies CASSPIGQGVNSPLHF.